A selection of T cell receptor beta chains follows, all from one sample in a study of cytomegalovirus exposure and HLA in healthy donors. The method was immunoSEQ multiplex PCR; TCRdb's version includes in-frame clones alone and lacks a portion of them. The profile shows approximately 290,000 clones, about 80% of them singletons. Sequencing was carried out using PBMCs. The receptors come from a girl aged 2-15 years in good health and CMV-seronegative. Both conserved end residues are part of each CDR3. A D gene is named only where the DNA matches it firmly. A clone size is listed for some rows: how often the clone was seen (once, few, many), or a class if it is expanded.

J gene: TRBJ1-3; clone size: .; D gene: .; V gene: TRBV25-1; CDR3 DNA: TGTGCCAGCAGTACATTCCGGGACAATGGAAACACCATATATTTT; CDR3 protein: CASSTFRDNGNTIYF
J gene: TRBJ2-1; clone size: .; D gene: TRBD1; V gene: TRBV6-5; CDR3 DNA: TGTGCCAGCAGCTCAACAGGGGGCTCCTACAATGAGCAGTTCTTC; CDR3 protein: CASSSTGGSYNEQFF
J gene: TRBJ1-2; clone size: .; D gene: .; V gene: TRBV25-1; CDR3 DNA: TGTGCCAGCAGTGGAGGGAAACATGGCTACACCTTC; CDR3 protein: CASSGGKHGYTF
J gene: TRBJ1-2; clone size: .; D gene: TRBD1; V gene: TRBV19; CDR3 DNA: TGTGCCAGTAGCGCGGGACAGGGAGGCGGCTACACCTTC; CDR3 protein: CASSAGQGGGYTF
J gene: TRBJ2-7; clone size: .; D gene: TRBD1; V gene: TRBV14; CDR3 DNA: TGTGCCAGCAGCCAAGAGACAGGGCGAACCTACGAGCAGTACTTC; CDR3 protein: CASSQETGRTYEQYF
J gene: TRBJ2-1; clone size: .; D gene: TRBD2; V gene: TRBV4-1; CDR3 DNA: TGCGCCAGCAGCCCCGAAGAGGGTGGTAGCGGGACATACAATGAGCAGTTCTTC; CDR3 protein: CASSPEEGGSGTYNEQFF
J gene: TRBJ2-3; clone size: .; D gene: TRBD2; V gene: TRBV6-1; CDR3 DNA: TGTGCCAGCAGTGAAGGAATAGCGGGGGGCACAGATACGCAGTATTTT; CDR3 protein: CASSEGIAGGTDTQYF
J gene: TRBJ2-1; clone size: .; D gene: TRBD2; V gene: TRBV28; CDR3 DNA: TGTGCCAGCAGTTTATGGACTAGCGGGAGGGGCGTTTTAAATGAGCAGTTCTTC; CDR3 protein: CASSLWTSGRGVLNEQFF
J gene: TRBJ2-6; clone size: once; D gene: TRBD2; V gene: TRBV28; CDR3 DNA: TGTGCCAGCAACCCTAGCGGGGGGGTCGGCTTGGGGGCCAACGTCCTGACTTTC; CDR3 protein: CASNPSGGVGLGANVLTF
J gene: TRBJ2-3; clone size: .; D gene: TRBD1; V gene: TRBV4-1; CDR3 DNA: TGCGCCAGCAGCCAAGGTTTGGCAGGGGGCAGTACAGATACGCAGTATTTT; CDR3 protein: CASSQGLAGGSTDTQYF